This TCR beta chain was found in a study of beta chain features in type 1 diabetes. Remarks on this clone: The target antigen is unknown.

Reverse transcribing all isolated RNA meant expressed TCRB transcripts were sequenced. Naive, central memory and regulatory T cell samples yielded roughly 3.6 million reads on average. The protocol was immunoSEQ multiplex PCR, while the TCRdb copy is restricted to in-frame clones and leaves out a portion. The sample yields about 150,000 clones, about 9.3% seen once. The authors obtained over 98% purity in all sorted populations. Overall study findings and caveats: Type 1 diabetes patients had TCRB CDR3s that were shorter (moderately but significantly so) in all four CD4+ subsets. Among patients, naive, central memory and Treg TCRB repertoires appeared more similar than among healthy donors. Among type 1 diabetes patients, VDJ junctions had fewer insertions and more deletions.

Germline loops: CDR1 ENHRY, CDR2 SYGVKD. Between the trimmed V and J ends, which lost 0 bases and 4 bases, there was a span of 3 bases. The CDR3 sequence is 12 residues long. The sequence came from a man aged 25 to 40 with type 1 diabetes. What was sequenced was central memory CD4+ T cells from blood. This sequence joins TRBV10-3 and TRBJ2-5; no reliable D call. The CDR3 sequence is CAISESRETQYF. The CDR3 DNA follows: TGTGCCATCAGTGAGTCGAGAGAGACCCAGTACTTC.